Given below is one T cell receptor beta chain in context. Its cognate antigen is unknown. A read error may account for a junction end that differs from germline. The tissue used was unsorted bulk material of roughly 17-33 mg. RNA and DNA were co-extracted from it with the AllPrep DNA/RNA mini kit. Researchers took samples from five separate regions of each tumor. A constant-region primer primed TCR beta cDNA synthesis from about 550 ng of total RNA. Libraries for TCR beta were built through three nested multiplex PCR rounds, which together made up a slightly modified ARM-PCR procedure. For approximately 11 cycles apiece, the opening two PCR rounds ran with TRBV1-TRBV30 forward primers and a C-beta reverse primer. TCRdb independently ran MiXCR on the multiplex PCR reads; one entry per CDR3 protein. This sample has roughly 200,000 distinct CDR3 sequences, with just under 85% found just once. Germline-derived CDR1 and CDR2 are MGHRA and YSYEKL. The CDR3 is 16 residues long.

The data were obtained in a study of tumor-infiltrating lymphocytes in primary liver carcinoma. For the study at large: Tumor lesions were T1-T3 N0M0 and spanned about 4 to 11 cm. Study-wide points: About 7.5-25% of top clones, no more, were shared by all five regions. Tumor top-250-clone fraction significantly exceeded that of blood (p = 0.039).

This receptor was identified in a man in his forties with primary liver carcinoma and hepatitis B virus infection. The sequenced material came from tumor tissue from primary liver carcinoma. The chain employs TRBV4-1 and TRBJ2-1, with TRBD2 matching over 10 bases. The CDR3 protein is CASCQLGTSEYNEQFF. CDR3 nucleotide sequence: TGTGCCAGCTGCCAACTCGGGACTAGCGAGTACAATGAGCAGTTCTTC.